These T cell receptor beta chains were read from a single sample in a study of T cell responses to AZD1222 COVID-19 vaccine. This table comes from immunoSEQ multiplex PCR, and its TCRdb copy is limited to in-frame clones, with some not included. The table records around 200,000 clones, approximately 86% of them present only once. This material consisted of peripheral blood, taken on day 0 of AZD1222 vaccination. Every receptor here comes from an adult in good health. CDR3s include the opening cysteine and the closing phenylalanine or tryptophan. Fields, in order: J gene, V gene, D gene, clone size, CDR3 DNA, CDR3 protein. A D gene is named only where the DNA matches it firmly. Only part of the rows carry a size: once, few, many, or a class if the clone is expanded.

>TRBJ1-2|TRBV14|TRBD1|once
TGTGCCAGCAGCCCACCGGGACAAGGGGCTCAGGGGGCCTATGGCTACACCTTC
CASSPPGQGAQGAYGYTF
>TRBJ1-5|TRBV5-8|TRBD1|NA
TGTGCCAGCAGCTTGTCCGGGACAGTTTACAATCAGCCCCAGCATTTT
CASSLSGTVYNQPQHF
>TRBJ1-2|TRBV5-1|TRBD1|NA
TGCGCCAGCAGTTGGGGACAGTCACAGGGCTACACCTTC
CASSWGQSQGYTF
>TRBJ2-2|TRBV7-7|TRBD1|NA
TGTGCTAGCAGTCTACGACAGGGTTGGAACACCGGGGAGCTGTTTTTT
CASSLRQGWNTGELFF
>TRBJ2-5|TRBV3-1/TRBV3-2|TRBD2|NA
TGTGCCAGCAGCCAAGTGCCTAGCGGGGGACAAGAGACCCAGTACTTC
CASSQVPSGGQETQYF
>TRBJ2-7|TRBV6-5|TRBD1|NA
TGTGCCAGCAGCCGTCCGGGACAGGGCTCCTACGAGCAGTACTTC
CASSRPGQGSYEQYF
>TRBJ1-2|TRBV4-2|NA|NA
TGTGCCAGCAGCCAAGGTGCCGGCCGCGTCGGCTACACCTTC
CASSQGAGRVGYTF
>TRBJ2-7|TRBV5-1|TRBD1|NA
TGCGCCAGCAGCTTGGGTGGGACAGGGGCCTACGAGCAGTACTTC
CASSLGGTGAYEQYF
>TRBJ1-2|TRBV3-1/TRBV3-2|TRBD1|few
TGTGCCAGCAGCCAGGGACAGGGGGTCGTAGGGACCTTC
CASSQGQGVVGTF
>TRBJ2-7|TRBV28|NA|NA
TGTGCCAGCAGTGGGGCCTCCTACGAGCAGTACTTC
CASSGASYEQYF
>TRBJ1-1|TRBV6-2/TRBV6-3|TRBD1|NA
TGTGCCAGCAGTCTCAGACAGGGGGCGAGTACTGAAGCTTTCTTT
CASSLRQGASTEAFF
>TRBJ2-7|TRBV6-5|NA|NA
TGTGCCAGCCATGACAGGATCGCCTACGAGCAGTACTTC
CASHDRIAYEQYF
>TRBJ2-3|TRBV28|NA|NA
TGTGCCAGCAGTTTCCCGTACGGACTATCTAGCACAGATACGCAGTATTTT
CASSFPYGLSSTDTQYF
>TRBJ2-1|TRBV9|TRBD2|NA
TGTGCCAGCTCACTTGGGACTAGCGGGAGATCCTACAATGAGCAGTTCTTC
CASSLGTSGRSYNEQFF
>TRBJ2-2|TRBV5-5|NA|NA
TGTGCCAGCAGCTTCCCCAGGGACACCGGGGAGCTGTTTTTT
CASSFPRDTGELFF
>TRBJ2-1|TRBV6-5|TRBD1|NA
TGTGCCAGCAGCCGGACAGGGGGATCATACAATGAGCAGTTCTTC
CASSRTGGSYNEQFF
>TRBJ1-5|TRBV19|NA|NA
TGTGCCAGTAGTATGAGAGCTAATAGCAATCAGCCCCAGCATTTT
CASSMRANSNQPQHF
>TRBJ1-5|TRBV6-2/TRBV6-3|TRBD1|NA
TGTGCCAGCAGTTTTTCACCGGGACAGGGGGGATTACATAGCAATCAGCCCCAGCATTTT
CASSFSPGQGGLHSNQPQHF
>TRBJ1-1|TRBV5-1|NA|NA
TGCGCCAGCAGCTTGACCCCCGGCGTCGCTGAAGCTTTCTTT
CASSLTPGVAEAFF
>TRBJ2-7|TRBV28|TRBD2|few
TGTGCCAGCAGTTTAGGGCTAGCGGGGGGCTACAGCTCCTACGAGCAGTACTTC
CASSLGLAGGYSSYEQYF
>TRBJ2-2|TRBV7-2|TRBD1|NA
TGTGCCAGCAGCTTTCCGTGGGGACAGGGGGCCGGGGAGCTGTTTTTT
CASSFPWGQGAGELFF
>TRBJ1-5|TRBV12-3/TRBV12-4|NA|NA
TGTGCCAGCAGTTTAGAACAGGGAAGGCCCCAGCATTTT
CASSLEQGRPQHF
>TRBJ1-1|TRBV19|TRBD1|few
TGTGCCAGTAGGGACAGGGTGGGGGGCACTGAAGCTTTCTTT
CASRDRVGGTEAFF
>TRBJ1-2|TRBV7-2|TRBD1|NA
TGTGCCAGCAGTTTGGGACAGTATGGCTACACCTTC
CASSLGQYGYTF
>TRBJ1-1|TRBV28|NA|NA
TGTGCCAGCAGCCGGACAGCTAATGAAGCTTTCTTT
CASSRTANEAFF
>TRBJ2-3|TRBV5-1|NA|few
TGCGCCAGCAGCTTGGACGCCAGTCAGCAGTATTTT
CASSLDASQQYF
>TRBJ1-1|TRBV6-5|NA|NA
TGTGCCAGCAGCGAGTCGGCCACTGAAGCTTTCTTT
CASSESATEAFF
>TRBJ1-1|TRBV18|TRBD1|NA
TGTGCCAGTGGACGACAGGGACAGTGGGGAGCTTTCTTT
CASGRQGQWGAFF
>TRBJ1-2|TRBV6-5|NA|NA
TGTGCCAGCACCGGGGTACCCACTAACTATGGCTACACCTTC
CASTGVPTNYGYTF
>TRBJ1-2|TRBV6-5|NA|NA
TGTGCCAGCAGTTACTCGCGAGGGAATAACTATGGCTACACCTTC
CASSYSRGNNYGYTF
>TRBJ1-4|TRBV19|NA|NA
TGTGCCAGTAGTAATGGTCGGTCTTATAATGAAAAACTGTTTTTT
CASSNGRSYNEKLFF
>TRBJ1-5|TRBV6-5|NA|NA
TGTGCCAGCGCGTTACAGGGCGGGAGCAATCAGCCCCAGCATTTT
CASALQGGSNQPQHF
>TRBJ2-7|TRBV6-1|NA|NA
TGTGCCAGCAGTGATAAGGAGACCTACGAGCAGTACTTC
CASSDKETYEQYF
>TRBJ2-7|TRBV10-1|TRBD2|NA
TGCGCCAGCAGTGACGGGGGGGGCCCTTTTCCCTACGAGCAGTACTTC
CASSDGGGPFPYEQYF
>TRBJ1-5|TRBV19|NA|NA
TGTGCCAGTAGTCTTGCGGGGGGCAATCAGCCCCAGCATTTT
CASSLAGGNQPQHF
>TRBJ1-1|TRBV6-5|NA|NA
TGTGCCAGCAGTTACTCGGACGGATTGGAAGCTTTCTTT
CASSYSDGLEAFF
>TRBJ1-6|TRBV7-2|TRBD1|NA
TGTGCCAGCAGCTCCAGGACAGGGGGCATCTCCTATAATTCACCCCTCCACTTT
CASSSRTGGISYNSPLHF
>TRBJ1-5|TRBV6-5|TRBD1|NA
TGTGCCAGCAGACGGACAGGGGCCGGAAATCAGCCCCAGCATTTT
CASRRTGAGNQPQHF
>TRBJ2-7|TRBV30|NA|once
TGTGCCTGGAGTGCCCGGGGCTCACCCTACGAGCAGTACTTC
CAWSARGSPYEQYF
>TRBJ2-7|TRBV3-1/TRBV3-2|NA|once
TGTGCCAGCAGCCAACCCGCCGGGACATACGACTCCTACGAGCAGTACTTC
CASSQPAGTYDSYEQYF
>TRBJ2-1|TRBV24-1|NA|NA
TGTGCCACCAGTGACCGATTAGCGATTTTCTCCTACAATGAGCAGTTCTTC
CATSDRLAIFSYNEQFF
>TRBJ2-1|TRBV19|NA|once
TGTGCCAGTAGTTTCCACTCCCGGTTTATGAGGAATGAGCAGTTCTTC
CASSFHSRFMRNEQFF
>TRBJ1-1|TRBV7-9|NA|NA
TGTGCCAGCAGAAAGGGGCTTGAAACTGAAGCTTTCTTT
CASRKGLETEAFF
>TRBJ1-5|TRBV2|NA|NA
TGTGCCAGCAGACAACAGGGAGTACCGAATCAGCCCCAGCATTTT
CASRQQGVPNQPQHF
>TRBJ2-2|TRBV6-1|NA|NA
TGTGCCAGCAGTGAAGTACTGGCCACCGGGGAGCTGTTTTTT
CASSEVLATGELFF
>TRBJ1-2|TRBV30|NA|NA
TGTGCCTGGAGTGTTGGGGGGACAAGCTATGGCTACACCTTC
CAWSVGGTSYGYTF
>TRBJ2-2|TRBV5-1|NA|NA
TGCGCCAGCAGCACCGACTTTACCAACACCGGGGAGCTGTTTTTT
CASSTDFTNTGELFF
>TRBJ1-1|TRBV24-1|NA|NA
TGTGCCACCAGCTCAGGGTTCCCGAACACTGAAGCTTTCTTT
CATSSGFPNTEAFF